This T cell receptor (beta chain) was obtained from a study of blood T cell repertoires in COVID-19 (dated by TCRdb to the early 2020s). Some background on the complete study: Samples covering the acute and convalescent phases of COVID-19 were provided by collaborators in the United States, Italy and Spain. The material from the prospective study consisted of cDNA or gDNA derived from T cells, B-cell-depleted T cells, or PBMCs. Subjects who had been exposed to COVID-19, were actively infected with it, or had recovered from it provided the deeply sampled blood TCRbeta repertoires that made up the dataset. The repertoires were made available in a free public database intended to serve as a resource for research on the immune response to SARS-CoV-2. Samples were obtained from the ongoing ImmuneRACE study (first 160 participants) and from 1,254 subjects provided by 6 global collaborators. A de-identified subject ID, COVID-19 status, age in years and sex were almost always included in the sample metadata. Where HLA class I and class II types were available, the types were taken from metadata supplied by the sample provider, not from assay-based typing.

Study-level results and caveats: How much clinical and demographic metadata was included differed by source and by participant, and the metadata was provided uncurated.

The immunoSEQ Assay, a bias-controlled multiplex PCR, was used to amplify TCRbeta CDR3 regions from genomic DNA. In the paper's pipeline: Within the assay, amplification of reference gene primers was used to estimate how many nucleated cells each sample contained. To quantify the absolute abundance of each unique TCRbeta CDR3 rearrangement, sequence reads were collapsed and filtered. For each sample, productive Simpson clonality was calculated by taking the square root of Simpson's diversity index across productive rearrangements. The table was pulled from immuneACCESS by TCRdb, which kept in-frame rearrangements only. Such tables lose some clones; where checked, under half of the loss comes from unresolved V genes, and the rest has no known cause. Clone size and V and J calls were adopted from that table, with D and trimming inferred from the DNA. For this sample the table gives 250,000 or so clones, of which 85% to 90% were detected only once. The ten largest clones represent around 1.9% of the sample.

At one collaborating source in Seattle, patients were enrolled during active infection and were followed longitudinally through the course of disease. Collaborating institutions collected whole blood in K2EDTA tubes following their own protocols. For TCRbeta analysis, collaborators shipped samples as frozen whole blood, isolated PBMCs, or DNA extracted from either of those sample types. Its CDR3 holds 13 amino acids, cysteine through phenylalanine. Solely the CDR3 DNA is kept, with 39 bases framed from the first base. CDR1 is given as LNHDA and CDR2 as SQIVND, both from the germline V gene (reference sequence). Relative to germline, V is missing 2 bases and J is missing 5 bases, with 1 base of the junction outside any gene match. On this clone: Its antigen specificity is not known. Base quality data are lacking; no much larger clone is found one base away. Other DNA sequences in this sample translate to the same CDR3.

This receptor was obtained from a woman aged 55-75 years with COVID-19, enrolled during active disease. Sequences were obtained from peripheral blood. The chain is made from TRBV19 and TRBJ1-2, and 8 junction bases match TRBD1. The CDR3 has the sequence CASSIRQGYGYTF. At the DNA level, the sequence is TGTGCCAGTAGTATAAGACAGGGGTATGGCTACACCTTC.